The clone carrying this TCR beta chain has a handful of counts. PBMCs stored at -80 C, numbering 2 million, were the origin of the unsorted libraries. The data were obtained in a study of neurological immune-mediated disorders. The team produced cDNA through 5'RACE using 10-nucleotide random UMIs. Each sequencing run yielded over 160 million TCR-beta sequences from 15-18 subjects. MiXCR, run by TCRdb on the 5' RACE reads, gives a single entry per CDR3 protein. The sample contains just under 60,000 distinct CDR3 sequences, roughly 3.5% of which appear only once. CDR1 is SGHRS, CDR2 YFSETQ, per germline. CDR3 length equals 14 residues. The V gene end was trimmed by 2 bases and the J gene end by 7 bases; junction bases not matched to a gene: 3.

Input material: PBMCs. This sequence was found in a woman under 40 with multiple sclerosis. V usage is TRBV5-1 and J usage is TRBJ2-1; 10 positions match TRBD2. The CDR3 protein is CASSLLAGRNEQFF. As DNA, the CDR3 is TGCGCCAGCAGCTTACTAGCGGGAAGGAATGAGCAGTTCTTC.